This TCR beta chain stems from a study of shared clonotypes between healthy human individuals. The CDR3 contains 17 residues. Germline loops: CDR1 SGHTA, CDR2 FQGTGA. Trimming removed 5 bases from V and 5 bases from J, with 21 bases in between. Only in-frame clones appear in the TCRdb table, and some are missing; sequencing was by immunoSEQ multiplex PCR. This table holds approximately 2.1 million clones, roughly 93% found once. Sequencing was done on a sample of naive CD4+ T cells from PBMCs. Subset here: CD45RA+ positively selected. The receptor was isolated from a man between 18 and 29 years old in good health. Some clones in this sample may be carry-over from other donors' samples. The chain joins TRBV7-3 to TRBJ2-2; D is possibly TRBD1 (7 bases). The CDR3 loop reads CASSAANQGGITGELFF. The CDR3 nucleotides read TGTGCCAGCAGCGCAGCGAATCAGGGGGGTATTACCGGGGAGCTGTTTTTT. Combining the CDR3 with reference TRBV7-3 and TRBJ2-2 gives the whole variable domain GAGVSQTPSNKVTEKGKYVELRCDPISGHTALYWYRQSLGQGPEFLIYFQGTGAADDSGLPNDRFFAVRPEGSVSTLKIQRTERGDSAVYLCASSAANQGGITGELFFGEGSRLTVL.